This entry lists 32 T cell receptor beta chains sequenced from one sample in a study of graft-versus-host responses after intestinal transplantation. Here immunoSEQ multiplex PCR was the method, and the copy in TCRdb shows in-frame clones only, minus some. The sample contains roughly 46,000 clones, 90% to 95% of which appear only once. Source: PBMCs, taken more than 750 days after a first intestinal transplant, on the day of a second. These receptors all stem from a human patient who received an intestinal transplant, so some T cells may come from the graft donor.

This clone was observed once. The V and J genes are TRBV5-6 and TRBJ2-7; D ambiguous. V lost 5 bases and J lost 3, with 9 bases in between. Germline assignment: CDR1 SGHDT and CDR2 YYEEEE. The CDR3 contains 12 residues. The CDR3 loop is CASRKNGYEQYF. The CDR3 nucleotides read TGTGCCAGCAGGAAGAACGGCTACGAGCAGTACTTC.

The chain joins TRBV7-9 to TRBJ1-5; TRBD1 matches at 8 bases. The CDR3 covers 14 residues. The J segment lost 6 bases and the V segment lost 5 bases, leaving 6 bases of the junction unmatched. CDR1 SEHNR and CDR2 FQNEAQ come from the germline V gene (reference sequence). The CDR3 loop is CASSPGQGFQPQHF. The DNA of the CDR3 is TGTGCCAGCAGCCCCGGACAGGGCTTTCAGCCCCAGCATTTT.

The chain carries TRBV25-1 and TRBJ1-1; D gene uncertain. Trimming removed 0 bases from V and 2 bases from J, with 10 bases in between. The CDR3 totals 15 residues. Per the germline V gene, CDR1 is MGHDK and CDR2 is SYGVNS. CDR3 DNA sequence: TGTGCCAGCAGTGAATATGCGGGTATTAACACTGAAGCTTTCTTT. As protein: CASSEYAGINTEAFF.

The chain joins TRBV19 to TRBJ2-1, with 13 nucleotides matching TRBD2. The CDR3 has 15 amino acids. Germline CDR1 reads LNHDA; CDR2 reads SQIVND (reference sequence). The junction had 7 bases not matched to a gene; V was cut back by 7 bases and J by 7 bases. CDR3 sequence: CASTLLAGGGNEQFF. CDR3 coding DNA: TGTGCCAGTACTCTACTAGCGGGAGGGGGGAATGAGCAGTTCTTC.

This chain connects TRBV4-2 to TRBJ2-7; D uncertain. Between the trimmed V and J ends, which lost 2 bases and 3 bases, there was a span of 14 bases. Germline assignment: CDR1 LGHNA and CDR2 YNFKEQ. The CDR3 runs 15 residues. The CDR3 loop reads CASSQSLRQNYEQYF. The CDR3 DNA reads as TGTGCCAGCAGCCAAAGCTTACGTCAAAACTACGAGCAGTACTTC.

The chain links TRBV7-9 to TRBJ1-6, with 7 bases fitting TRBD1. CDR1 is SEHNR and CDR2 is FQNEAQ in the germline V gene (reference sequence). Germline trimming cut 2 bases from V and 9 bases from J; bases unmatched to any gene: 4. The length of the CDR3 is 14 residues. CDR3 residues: CASSLTGVVSPLHF. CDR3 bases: TGTGCCAGCAGCTTAACAGGGGTCGTTTCACCCCTCCACTTT. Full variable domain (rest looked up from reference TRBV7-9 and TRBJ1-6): DTGVSQNPRHKITKRGQNVTFRCDPISEHNRLYWYRQTLGQGPEFLTYFQNEAQLEKSRLLSDRFSAERPKGSFSTLEIQRTEQGDSAMYLCASSLTGVVSPLHFGNGTRLTVT.

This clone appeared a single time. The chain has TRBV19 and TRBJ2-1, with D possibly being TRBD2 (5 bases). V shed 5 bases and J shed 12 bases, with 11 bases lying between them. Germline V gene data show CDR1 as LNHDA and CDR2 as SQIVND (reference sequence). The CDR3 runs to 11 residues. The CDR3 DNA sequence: TGTGCCAGTAGTGAGAGGGTTAGGCAGTTCTTC. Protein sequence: CASSERVRQFF.

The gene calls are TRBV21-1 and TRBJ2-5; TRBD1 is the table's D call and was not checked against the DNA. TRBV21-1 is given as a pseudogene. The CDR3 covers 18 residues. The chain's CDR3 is CASSILRGTNETGETQYF. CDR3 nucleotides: TGTGCCAGCAGCATACTGAGGGGGACAAATGAAACCGGGGAGACCCAGTACTTC.

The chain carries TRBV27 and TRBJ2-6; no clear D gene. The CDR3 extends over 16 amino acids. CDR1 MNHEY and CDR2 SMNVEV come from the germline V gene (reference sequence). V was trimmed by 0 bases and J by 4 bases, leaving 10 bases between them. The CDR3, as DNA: TGTGCCAGCAGTTTATCGATTGCCCCCGGGGCCAACGTCCTGACTTTC. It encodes CASSLSIAPGANVLTF.

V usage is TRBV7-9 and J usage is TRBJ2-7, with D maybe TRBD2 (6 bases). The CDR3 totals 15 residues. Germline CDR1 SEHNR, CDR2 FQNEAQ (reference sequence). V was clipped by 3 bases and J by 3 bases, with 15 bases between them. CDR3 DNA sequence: TGTGCCAGCAGCTTCCCGCGGGACTTTTACTACGAGCAGTACTTC. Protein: CASSFPRDFYYEQYF.

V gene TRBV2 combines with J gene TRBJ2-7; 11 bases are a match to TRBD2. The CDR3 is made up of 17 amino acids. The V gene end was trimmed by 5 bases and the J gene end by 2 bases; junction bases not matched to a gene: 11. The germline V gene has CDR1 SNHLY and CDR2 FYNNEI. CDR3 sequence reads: CASSKTVTSGTTYEQYF. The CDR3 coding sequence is TGTGCCAGCAGTAAGACGGTGACTAGCGGGACGACCTACGAGCAGTACTTC.

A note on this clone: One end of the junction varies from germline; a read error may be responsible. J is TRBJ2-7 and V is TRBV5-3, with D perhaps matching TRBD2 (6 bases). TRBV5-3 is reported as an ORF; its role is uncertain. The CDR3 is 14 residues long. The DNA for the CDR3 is TGTGCCAGCAGCTTGGGGTCGGGGGCCTACGAGCAGTACTTC. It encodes CASSLGSGAYEQYF.

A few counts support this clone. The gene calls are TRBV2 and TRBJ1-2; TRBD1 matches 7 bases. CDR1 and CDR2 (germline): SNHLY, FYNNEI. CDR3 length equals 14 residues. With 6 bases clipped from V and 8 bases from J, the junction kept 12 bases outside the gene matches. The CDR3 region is CASSYDRVGGGYTF. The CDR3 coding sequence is TGTGCCAGCAGCTACGACAGGGTGGGGGGAGGCTACACCTTC. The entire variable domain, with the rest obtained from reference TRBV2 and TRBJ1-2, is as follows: EPEVTQTPSHQVTQMGQEVILRCVPISNHLYFYWYRQILGQKVEFLVSFYNNEISEKSEIFDDQFSVERPDGSNFTLKIRSTKLEDSAMYFCASSYDRVGGGYTFGSGTRLTVV.

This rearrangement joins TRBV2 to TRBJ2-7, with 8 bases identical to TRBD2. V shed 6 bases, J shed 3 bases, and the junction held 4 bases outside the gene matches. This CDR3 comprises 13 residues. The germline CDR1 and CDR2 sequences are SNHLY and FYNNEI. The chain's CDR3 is CASSSGGGYEQYF. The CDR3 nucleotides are TGTGCCAGCAGCAGCGGGGGTGGCTACGAGCAGTACTTC. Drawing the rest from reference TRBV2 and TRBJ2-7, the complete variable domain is EPEVTQTPSHQVTQMGQEVILRCVPISNHLYFYWYRQILGQKVEFLVSFYNNEISEKSEIFDDQFSVERPDGSNFTLKIRSTKLEDSAMYFCASSSGGGYEQYFGPGTRLTVT.

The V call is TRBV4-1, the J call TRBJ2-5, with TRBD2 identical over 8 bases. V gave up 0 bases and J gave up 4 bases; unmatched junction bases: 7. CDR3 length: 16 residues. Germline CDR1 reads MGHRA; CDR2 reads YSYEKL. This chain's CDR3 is CASSQDGAGEVETQYF. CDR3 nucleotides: TGCGCCAGCAGCCAAGATGGAGCGGGAGAGGTAGAGACCCAGTACTTC.

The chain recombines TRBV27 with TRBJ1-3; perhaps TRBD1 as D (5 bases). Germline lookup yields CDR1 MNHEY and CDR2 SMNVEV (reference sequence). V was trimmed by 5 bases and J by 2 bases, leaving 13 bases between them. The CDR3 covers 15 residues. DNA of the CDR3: TGTGCCAGCAGTCCGGACATTATGGCTGGAAACACCATATATTTT. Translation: CASSPDIMAGNTIYF.

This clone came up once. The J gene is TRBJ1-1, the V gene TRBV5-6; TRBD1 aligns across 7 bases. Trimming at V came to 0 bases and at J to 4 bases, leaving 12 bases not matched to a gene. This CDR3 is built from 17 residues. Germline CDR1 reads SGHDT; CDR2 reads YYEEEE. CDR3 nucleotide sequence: TGTGCCAGCAGCTTGGGGTGGGGGGACAGTAGCCCCACTGAAGCTTTCTTT. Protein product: CASSLGWGDSSPTEAFF.

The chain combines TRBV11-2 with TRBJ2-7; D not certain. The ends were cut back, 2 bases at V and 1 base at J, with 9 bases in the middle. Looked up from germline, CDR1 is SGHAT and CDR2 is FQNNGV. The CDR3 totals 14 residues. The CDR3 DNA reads TGTGCCAGCAGCTTATCGGATGGGTCCTACGAGCAGTACTTC. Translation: CASSLSDGSYEQYF. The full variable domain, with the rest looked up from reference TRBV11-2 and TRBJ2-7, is EAGVAQSPRYKIIEKRQSVAFWCNPISGHATLYWYQQILGQGPKLLIQFQNNGVVDDSQLPKDRFSAERLKGVDSTLKIQPAKLEDSAVYLCASSLSDGSYEQYFGPGTRLTVT.

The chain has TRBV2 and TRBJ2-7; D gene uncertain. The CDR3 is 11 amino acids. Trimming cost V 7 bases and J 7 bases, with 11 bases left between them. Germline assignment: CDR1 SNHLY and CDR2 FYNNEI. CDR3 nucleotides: TGTGCCAGCAAGGTGGGCGAGGAGCAGTACTTC. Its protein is CASKVGEEQYF.

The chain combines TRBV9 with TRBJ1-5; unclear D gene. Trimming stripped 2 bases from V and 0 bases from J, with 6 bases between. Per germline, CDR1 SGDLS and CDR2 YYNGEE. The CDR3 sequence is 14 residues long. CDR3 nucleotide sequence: TGTGCCAGCAGCGTTAGTCATAGCAATCAGCCCCAGCATTTT. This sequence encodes CASSVSHSNQPQHF. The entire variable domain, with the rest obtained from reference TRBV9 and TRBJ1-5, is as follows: DSGVTQTPKHLITATGQRVTLRCSPRSGDLSVYWYQQSLDQGLQFLIQYYNGEERAKGNILERFSAQQFPDLHSELNLSSLELGDSALYFCASSVSHSNQPQHFGDGTRLSIL.

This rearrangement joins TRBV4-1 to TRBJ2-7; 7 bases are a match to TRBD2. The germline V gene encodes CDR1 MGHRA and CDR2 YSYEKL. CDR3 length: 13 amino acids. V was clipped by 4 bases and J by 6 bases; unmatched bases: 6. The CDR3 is CASSPEGRGEQYF. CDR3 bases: TGCGCCAGCAGCCCCGAGGGGAGGGGCGAGCAGTACTTC.

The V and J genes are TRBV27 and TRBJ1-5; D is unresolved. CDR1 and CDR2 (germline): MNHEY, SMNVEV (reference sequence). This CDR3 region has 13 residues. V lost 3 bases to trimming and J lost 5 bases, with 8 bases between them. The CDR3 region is CASSFGMDQPQHF. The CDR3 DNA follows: TGTGCCAGCAGTTTCGGAATGGATCAGCCCCAGCATTTT.

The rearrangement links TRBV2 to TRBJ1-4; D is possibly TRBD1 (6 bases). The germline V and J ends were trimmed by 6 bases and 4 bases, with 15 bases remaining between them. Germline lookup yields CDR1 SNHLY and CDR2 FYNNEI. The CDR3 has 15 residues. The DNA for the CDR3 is TGTGCCAGCAGCAGATGGAGGGGGTTTAATGAAAAACTGTTTTTT. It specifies CASSRWRGFNEKLFF. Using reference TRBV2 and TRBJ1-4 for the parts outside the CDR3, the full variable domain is EPEVTQTPSHQVTQMGQEVILRCVPISNHLYFYWYRQILGQKVEFLVSFYNNEISEKSEIFDDQFSVERPDGSNFTLKIRSTKLEDSAMYFCASSRWRGFNEKLFFGSGTQLSVL.

Here the CDR3 reads CASSQSGQPFRGYTF. CDR3 in DNA: TGCGCCAGCAGTCAATCTGGACAGCCTTTCAGGGGCTACACCTTC. The gene calls are TRBV23-1 and TRBJ1-2, with D possibly being TRBD1 (6 bases). TRBV23-1 is identified as an open reading frame with a role that is uncertain. This CDR3 has 15 residues. V was shortened by 0 bases and J by 8 bases, with 16 bases between the two germline ends.

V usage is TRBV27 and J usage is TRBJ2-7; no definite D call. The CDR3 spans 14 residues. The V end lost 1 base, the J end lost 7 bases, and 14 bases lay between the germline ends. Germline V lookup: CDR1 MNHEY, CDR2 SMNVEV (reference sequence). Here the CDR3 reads CASSLLGTLGEQYF. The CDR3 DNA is TGTGCCAGCAGTTTATTGGGAACCCTCGGGGAGCAGTACTTC.

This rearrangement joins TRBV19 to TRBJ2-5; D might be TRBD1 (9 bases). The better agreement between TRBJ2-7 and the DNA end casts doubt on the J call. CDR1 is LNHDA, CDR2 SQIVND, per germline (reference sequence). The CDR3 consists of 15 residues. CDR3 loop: CASTPGGTGSYEQYF. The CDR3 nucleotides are TGTGCCAGTACCCCGGGGGGGACAGGGTCCTACGAGCAGTACTTC.

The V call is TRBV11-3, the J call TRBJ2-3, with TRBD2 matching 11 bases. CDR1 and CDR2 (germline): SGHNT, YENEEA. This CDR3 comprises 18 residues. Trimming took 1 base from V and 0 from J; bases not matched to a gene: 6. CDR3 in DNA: TGTGCCAGCAGCTTAGGACTAGCGGGAAGAGCTAGCACAGATACGCAGTATTTT. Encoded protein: CASSLGLAGRASTDTQYF.

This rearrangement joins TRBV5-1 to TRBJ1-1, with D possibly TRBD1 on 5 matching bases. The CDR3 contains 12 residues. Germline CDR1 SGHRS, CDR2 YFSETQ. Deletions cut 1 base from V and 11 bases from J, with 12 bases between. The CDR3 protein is CASSLIGERAFF. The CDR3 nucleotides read TGCGCCAGCAGCTTGATAGGGGAAAGGGCTTTCTTT.

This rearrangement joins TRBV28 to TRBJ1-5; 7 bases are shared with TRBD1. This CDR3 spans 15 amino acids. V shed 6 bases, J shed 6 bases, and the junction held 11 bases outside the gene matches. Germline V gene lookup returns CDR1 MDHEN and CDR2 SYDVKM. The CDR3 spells CASRAGTVPFQPQHF. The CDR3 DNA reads TGTGCCAGCAGAGCCGGGACAGTACCTTTTCAGCCCCAGCATTTT.

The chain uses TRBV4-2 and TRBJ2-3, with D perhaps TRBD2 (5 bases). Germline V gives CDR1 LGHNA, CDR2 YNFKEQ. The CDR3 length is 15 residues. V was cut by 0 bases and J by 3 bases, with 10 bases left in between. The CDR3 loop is CASSQEPRTTDTQYF. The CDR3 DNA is TGTGCCAGCAGCCAAGAACCGCGGACTACAGATACGCAGTATTTT.

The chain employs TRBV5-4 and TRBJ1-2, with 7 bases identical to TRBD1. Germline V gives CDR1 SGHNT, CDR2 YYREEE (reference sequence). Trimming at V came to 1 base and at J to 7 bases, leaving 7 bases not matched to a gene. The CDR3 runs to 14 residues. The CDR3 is CASSLWGSGGGYTF. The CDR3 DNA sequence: TGTGCCAGCAGCTTGTGGGGATCAGGGGGTGGCTACACCTTC.

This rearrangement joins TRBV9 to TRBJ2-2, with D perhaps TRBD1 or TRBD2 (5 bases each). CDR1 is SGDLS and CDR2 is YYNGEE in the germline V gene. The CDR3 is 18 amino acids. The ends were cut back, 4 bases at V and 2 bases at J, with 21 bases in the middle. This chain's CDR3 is CASSLFSRPGPNTGELFF. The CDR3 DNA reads TGTGCCAGCAGCCTTTTCTCGCGTCCGGGACCCAACACCGGGGAGCTGTTTTTT.